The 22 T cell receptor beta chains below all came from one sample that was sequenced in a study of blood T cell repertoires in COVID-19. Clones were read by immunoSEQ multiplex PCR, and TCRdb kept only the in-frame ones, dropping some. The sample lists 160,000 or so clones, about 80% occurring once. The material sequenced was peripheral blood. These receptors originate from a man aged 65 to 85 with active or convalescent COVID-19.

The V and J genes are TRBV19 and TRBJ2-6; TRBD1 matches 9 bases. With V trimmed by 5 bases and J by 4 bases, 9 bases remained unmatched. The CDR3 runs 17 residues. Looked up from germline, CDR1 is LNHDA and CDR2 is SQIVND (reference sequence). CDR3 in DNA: TGTGCCAGTAGTCCCGGGACAGGGCCCTCCGGGGCCAACGTCCTGACTTTC. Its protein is CASSPGTGPSGANVLTF. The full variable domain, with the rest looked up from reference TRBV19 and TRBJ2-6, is DGGITQSPKYLFRKEGQNVTLSCEQNLNHDAMYWYRQDPGQGLRLIYYSQIVNDFQKGDIAEGYSVSREKKESFPLTVTSAQKNPTAFYLCASSPGTGPSGANVLTFGAGSRLTVL.

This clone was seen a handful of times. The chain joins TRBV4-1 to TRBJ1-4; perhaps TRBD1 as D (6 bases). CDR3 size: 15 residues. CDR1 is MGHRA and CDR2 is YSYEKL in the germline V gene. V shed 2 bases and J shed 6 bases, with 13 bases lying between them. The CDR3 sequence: CASSQQQGLDEKLFF. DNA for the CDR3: TGCGCCAGCAGCCAACAACAGGGATTAGATGAAAAACTGTTTTTT.

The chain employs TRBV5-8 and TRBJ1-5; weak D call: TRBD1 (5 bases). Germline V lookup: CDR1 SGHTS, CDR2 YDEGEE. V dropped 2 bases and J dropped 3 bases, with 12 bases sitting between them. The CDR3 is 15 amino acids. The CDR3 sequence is CASSFLGGNNQPQHF. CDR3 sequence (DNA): TGTGCCAGCAGCTTCCTTGGGGGGAACAATCAGCCCCAGCATTTT.

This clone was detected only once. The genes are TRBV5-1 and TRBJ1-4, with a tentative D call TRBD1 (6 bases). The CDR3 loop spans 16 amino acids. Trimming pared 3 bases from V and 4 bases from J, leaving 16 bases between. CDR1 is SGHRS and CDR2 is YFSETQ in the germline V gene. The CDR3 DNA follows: TGCGCCAGCAGCTACCTAGGGACACGAGTTAATGAAAAACTGTTTTTT. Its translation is CASSYLGTRVNEKLFF.

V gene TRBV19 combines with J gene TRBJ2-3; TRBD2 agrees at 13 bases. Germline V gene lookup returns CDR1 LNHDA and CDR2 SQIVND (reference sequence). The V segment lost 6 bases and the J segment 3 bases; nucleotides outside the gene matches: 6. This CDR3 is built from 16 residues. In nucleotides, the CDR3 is TGTGCCAGTAGGCCCGGGACTAGCGGGATGACAGATACGCAGTATTTT. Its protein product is CASRPGTSGMTDTQYF.

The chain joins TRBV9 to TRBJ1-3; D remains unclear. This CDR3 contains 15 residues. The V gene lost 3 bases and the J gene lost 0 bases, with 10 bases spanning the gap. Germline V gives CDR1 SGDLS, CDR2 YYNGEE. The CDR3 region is CASSAFTGSGNTIYF. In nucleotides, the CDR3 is TGTGCCAGCAGCGCGTTCACGGGCTCTGGAAACACCATATATTTT.

CDR3 in DNA: TGTGCCAGCTCACCAAGGTCGGAGGGGCCTGGCACCGGGGAGCTGTTTTTT. Protein: CASSPRSEGPGTGELFF. The J gene is TRBJ2-2, the V gene TRBV18; tentative D call: TRBD2 (6 bases). Germline CDR1 KGHSH, CDR2 LQKENI. The CDR3 consists of 17 residues. V lost 2 bases, J lost 4 bases, and 17 bases lay in between.

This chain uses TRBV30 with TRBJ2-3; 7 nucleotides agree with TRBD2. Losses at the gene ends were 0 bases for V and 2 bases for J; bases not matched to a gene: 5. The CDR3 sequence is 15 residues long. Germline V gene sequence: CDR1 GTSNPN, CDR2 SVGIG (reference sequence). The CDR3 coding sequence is TGTGCCTGGAGTGTAGCGGGACTTCACACAGATACGCAGTATTTT. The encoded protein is CAWSVAGLHTDTQYF.

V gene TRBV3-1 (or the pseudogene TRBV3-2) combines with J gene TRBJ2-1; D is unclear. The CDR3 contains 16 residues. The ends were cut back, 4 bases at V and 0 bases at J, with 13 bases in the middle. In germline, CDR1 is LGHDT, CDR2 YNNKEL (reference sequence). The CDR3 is CASSRFDTFSYNEQFF. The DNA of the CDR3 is TGTGCCAGCAGCCGGTTCGACACTTTCTCCTACAATGAGCAGTTCTTC.

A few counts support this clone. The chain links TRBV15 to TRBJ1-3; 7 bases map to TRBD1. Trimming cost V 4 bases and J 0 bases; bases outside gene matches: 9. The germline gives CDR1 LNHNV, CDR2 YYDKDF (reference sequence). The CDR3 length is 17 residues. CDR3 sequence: CATSKNYRDSSGNTIYF. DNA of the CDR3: TGTGCCACCAGCAAAAACTACCGGGACAGCTCTGGAAACACCATATATTTT.

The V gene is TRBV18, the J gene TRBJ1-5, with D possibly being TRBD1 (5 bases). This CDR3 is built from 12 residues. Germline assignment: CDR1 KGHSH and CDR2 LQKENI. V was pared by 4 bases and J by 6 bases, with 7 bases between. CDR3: CASSLRGQPQHF. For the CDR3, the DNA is TGTGCCAGCTCACTAAGGGGTCAGCCCCAGCATTTT.

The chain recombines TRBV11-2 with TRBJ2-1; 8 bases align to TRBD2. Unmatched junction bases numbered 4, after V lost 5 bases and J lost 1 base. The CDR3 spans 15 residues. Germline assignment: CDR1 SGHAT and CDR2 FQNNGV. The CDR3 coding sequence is TGTGCCAGCAGCAAACTAGCGGATTCCTACAATGAGCAGTTCTTC. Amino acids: CASSKLADSYNEQFF.

The CDR3 loop reads CASSQEYAGGPHEQFF. CDR3 nucleotides: TGCGCCAGCAGCCAAGAATATGCGGGGGGGCCACATGAGCAGTTCTTC. The genes are TRBV4-3 and TRBJ2-1, with TRBD2 matching 9 bases. V dropped 0 bases and J dropped 8; count of bases not matched to a gene: 8. Looked up from germline, CDR1 is LGHNA and CDR2 is YSLEER. CDR3 length: 16 residues.

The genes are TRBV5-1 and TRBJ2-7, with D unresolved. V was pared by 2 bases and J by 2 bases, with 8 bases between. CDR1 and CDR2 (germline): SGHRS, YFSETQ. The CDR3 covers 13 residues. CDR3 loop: CASSFSTPYEQYF. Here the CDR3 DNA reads TGCGCCAGCAGCTTTAGCACGCCCTACGAGCAGTACTTC. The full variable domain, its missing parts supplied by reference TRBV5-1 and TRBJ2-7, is KAGVTQTPRYLIKTRGQQVTLSCSPISGHRSVSWYQQTPGQGLQFLFEYFSETQRNKGNFPGRFSGRQFSNSRSEMNVSTLELGDSALYLCASSFSTPYEQYFGPGTRLTVT.

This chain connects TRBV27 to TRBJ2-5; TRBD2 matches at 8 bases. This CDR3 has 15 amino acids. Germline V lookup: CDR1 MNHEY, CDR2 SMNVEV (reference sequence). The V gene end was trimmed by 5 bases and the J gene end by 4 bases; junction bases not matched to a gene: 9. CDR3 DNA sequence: TGTGCCAGCAGTACGAGCGGGGGACGGGTAGAGACCCAGTACTTC. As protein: CASSTSGGRVETQYF.

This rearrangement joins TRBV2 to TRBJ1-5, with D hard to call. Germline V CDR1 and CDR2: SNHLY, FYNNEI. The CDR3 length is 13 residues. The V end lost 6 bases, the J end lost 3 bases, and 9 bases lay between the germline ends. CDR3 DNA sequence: TGTGCCAGCAGCTGGGGAGACAATCAGCCCCAGCATTTT. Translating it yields CASSWGDNQPQHF.

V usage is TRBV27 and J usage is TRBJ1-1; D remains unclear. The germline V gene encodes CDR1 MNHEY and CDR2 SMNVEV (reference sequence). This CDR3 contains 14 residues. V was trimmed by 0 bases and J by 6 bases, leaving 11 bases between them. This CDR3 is CASSLSPSVSEAFF. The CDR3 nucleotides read TGTGCCAGCAGTTTATCCCCGTCGGTTTCTGAAGCTTTCTTT.

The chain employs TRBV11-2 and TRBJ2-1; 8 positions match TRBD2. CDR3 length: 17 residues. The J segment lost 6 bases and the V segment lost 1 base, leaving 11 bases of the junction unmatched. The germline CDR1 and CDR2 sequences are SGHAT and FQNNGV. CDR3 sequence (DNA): TGTGCCAGCAGCTTAGGCCCCCGGGGGGGCAGGATCAATGAGCAGTTCTTC. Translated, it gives CASSLGPRGGRINEQFF.

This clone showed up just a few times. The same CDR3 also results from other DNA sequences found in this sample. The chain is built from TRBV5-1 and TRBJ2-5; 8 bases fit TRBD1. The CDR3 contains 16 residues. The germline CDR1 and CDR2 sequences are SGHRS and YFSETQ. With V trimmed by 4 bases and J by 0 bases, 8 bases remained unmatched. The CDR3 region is CASSPGQGSYQETQYF. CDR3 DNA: TGCGCCAGCAGCCCAGGACAGGGCTCGTACCAAGAGACCCAGTACTTC. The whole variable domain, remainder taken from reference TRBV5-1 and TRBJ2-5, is KAGVTQTPRYLIKTRGQQVTLSCSPISGHRSVSWYQQTPGQGLQFLFEYFSETQRNKGNFPGRFSGRQFSNSRSEMNVSTLELGDSALYLCASSPGQGSYQETQYFGPGTRLLVL.

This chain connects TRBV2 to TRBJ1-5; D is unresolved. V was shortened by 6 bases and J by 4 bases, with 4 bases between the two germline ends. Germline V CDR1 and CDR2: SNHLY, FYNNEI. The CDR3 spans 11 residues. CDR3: CASRENQPQHF. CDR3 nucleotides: TGTGCCAGCAGAGAGAATCAGCCCCAGCATTTT. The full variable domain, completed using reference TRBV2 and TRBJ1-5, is EPEVTQTPSHQVTQMGQEVILRCVPISNHLYFYWYRQILGQKVEFLVSFYNNEISEKSEIFDDQFSVERPDGSNFTLKIRSTKLEDSAMYFCASRENQPQHFGDGTRLSIL.

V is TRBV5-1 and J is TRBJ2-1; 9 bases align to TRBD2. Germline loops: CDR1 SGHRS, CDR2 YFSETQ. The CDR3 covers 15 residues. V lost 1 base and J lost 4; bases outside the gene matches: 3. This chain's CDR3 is CASSLPSGVYNEQFF. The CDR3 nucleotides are TGCGCCAGCAGCTTGCCTAGCGGGGTTTACAATGAGCAGTTCTTC. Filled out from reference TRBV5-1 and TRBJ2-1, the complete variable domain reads KAGVTQTPRYLIKTRGQQVTLSCSPISGHRSVSWYQQTPGQGLQFLFEYFSETQRNKGNFPGRFSGRQFSNSRSEMNVSTLELGDSALYLCASSLPSGVYNEQFFGPGTRLTVL.

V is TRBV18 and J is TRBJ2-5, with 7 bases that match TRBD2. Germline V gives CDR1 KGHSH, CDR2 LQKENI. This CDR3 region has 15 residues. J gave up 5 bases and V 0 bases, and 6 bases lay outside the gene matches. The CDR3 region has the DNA TGTGCCAGCTCACCACCCCTAGCGGAGGTGGAGACCCAGTACTTC. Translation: CASSPPLAEVETQYF.